The entry that follows covers one TCR beta chain sequence. The data derive from a study of PD-1 blockade in classical Hodgkin lymphoma. Relapse after autologous stem cell transplantation occurred in every patient, and brentuximab vedotin exposure varied. The CDR3 is 13 amino acids. CDR1 and CDR2 from the germline V gene are SGHTA and FQGTGA. The V end lost 5 bases, the J end lost 0 bases, and 7 bases lay between the germline ends. The protocol was immunoSEQ multiplex PCR, while the TCRdb copy is restricted to in-frame clones and leaves out a portion. The data show 35,000 to 50,000 clones, about three quarters seen once.

The chain employs TRBV7-3 and TRBJ1-2; no clear D gene. The specimen was peripheral blood mononuclear cells (PBMCs), collected at baseline. This clonotype was sampled from a human donor with classical Hodgkin lymphoma. The CDR3 protein is CASSPEANYGYTF. The CDR3 DNA is TGTGCCAGCAGCCCCGAGGCTAACTATGGCTACACCTTC.